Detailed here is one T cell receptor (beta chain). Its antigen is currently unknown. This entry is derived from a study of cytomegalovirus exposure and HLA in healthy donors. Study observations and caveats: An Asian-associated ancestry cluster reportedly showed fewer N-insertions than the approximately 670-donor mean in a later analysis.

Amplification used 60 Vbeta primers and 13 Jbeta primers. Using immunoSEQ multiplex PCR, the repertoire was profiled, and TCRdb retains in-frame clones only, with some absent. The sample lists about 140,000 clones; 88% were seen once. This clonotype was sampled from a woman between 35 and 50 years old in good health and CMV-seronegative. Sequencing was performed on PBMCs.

The CDR3 sequence: CASSFPGTREQYF. The CDR3 nucleotides are TGTGCCAGCAGCTTCCCCGGGACTAGAGAGCAGTACTTC. V usage is TRBV7-9 and J usage is TRBJ2-7, with 8 nucleotides matching TRBD2. The germline V gene encodes CDR1 SEHNR and CDR2 FQNEAQ (reference sequence). The V gene end was trimmed by 3 bases and the J gene end by 7 bases; junction bases not matched to a gene: 5. The CDR3 consists of 13 residues.